Listed below are T cell receptor beta chains from one sample, sequenced in a study of Ad26.COV2.S vaccination and SARS-CoV-2 variants. The repertoire was sequenced with immunoSEQ multiplex PCR; TCRdb's copy has only in-frame clones and lacks some. Among 360,000 or so clones, more than 75% were seen once, and the ten largest hold about 3.4%. This material consisted of peripheral blood, taken in a trial of Ad26.COV2.S vaccine versus placebo. Receptor source: a person aged 18-60 years who received the Ad26.COV2.S COVID-19 vaccine or a placebo. Both conserved end residues are part of each CDR3. A D gene is named only where the DNA matches it firmly. The size field is filled for only some rows; it gives once, few, many or a size class.

j_gene: TRBJ1-2; abundance: few; v_gene: TRBV7-9; len: 17; d_gene: TRBD1; CDR3nt: TGTGCCAGCAGCTCCTGGACAGGGGGCTTAAGCCTCTATGGCTACACCTTC; CDR3aa: CASSSWTGGLSLYGYTF
j_gene: TRBJ1-1; abundance: NA; v_gene: TRBV7-8; len: 17; d_gene: TRBD1; CDR3nt: TGTGCCAACCTAGGGGCAGCCACAGGGGGTAAGAGGACTGAAGCTTTCTTT; CDR3aa: CANLGAATGGKRTEAFF
j_gene: TRBJ2-5; abundance: few; v_gene: TRBV7-2; len: 13; d_gene: NA; CDR3nt: TGTGCCAGCAGCTTTACAGGGAGAGAGACCCAGTACTTC; CDR3aa: CASSFTGRETQYF
j_gene: TRBJ1-5; abundance: NA; v_gene: TRBV2; len: 13; d_gene: NA; CDR3nt: TGTGCCAGCGTGGGGCTCCTCAATCAGCCCCAGCATTTT; CDR3aa: CASVGLLNQPQHF
j_gene: TRBJ2-7; abundance: once; v_gene: TRBV27; len: 17; d_gene: TRBD2; CDR3nt: TGTGCCAGCAGCTCACACGGGGGGTGGGGGACTAGTGGGGAGCAGTACTTC; CDR3aa: CASSSHGGWGTSGEQYF
j_gene: TRBJ2-7; abundance: NA; v_gene: TRBV11-2; len: 15; d_gene: TRBD2; CDR3nt: TGTGCCAGCAGCTTATATAGCGGGCAGAAGATGGAGCAGTACTTC; CDR3aa: CASSLYSGQKMEQYF
j_gene: TRBJ2-3; abundance: NA; v_gene: TRBV6-5; len: 15; d_gene: TRBD1; CDR3nt: TGTGCCAGCTGGAGGGGACAGGGGTCATTAGATACGCAGTATTTT; CDR3aa: CASWRGQGSLDTQYF
j_gene: TRBJ2-7; abundance: NA; v_gene: TRBV10-3; len: 13; d_gene: NA; CDR3nt: TGTGCCATCAGTGAAGTGGGAACCTACGAGCAGTACTTC; CDR3aa: CAISEVGTYEQYF
j_gene: TRBJ2-7; abundance: few; v_gene: TRBV30; len: 14; d_gene: NA; CDR3nt: TGTGCCTGGAAGACAGGTTCGAGCTCCTACGAGCAGTACTTC; CDR3aa: CAWKTGSSSYEQYF
j_gene: TRBJ2-3; abundance: NA; v_gene: TRBV9; len: 15; d_gene: TRBD2; CDR3nt: TGTGCCAGCAGCGTAGGCGGGGGGTCTTCTGATACGCAGTATTTT; CDR3aa: CASSVGGGSSDTQYF
j_gene: TRBJ2-7; abundance: NA; v_gene: TRBV6-1; len: 15; d_gene: NA; CDR3nt: TGTGCCAGCAGCGAAGGGGTCGGGAGAGCCTACGAGCAGTACTTC; CDR3aa: CASSEGVGRAYEQYF
j_gene: TRBJ2-1; abundance: NA; v_gene: TRBV25-1; len: 15; d_gene: NA; CDR3nt: TGTGCCAGCAGTGATGACCCGAACCCCTACAATGAGCAGTTCTTC; CDR3aa: CASSDDPNPYNEQFF
j_gene: TRBJ1-2; abundance: NA; v_gene: TRBV10-3; len: 15; d_gene: NA; CDR3nt: TGTGCCATCAGTGGGGTGGGGCTGAGTGCTCATGGCTACACCTTC; CDR3aa: CAISGVGLSAHGYTF
j_gene: TRBJ2-1; abundance: NA; v_gene: TRBV7-2; len: 16; d_gene: TRBD2; CDR3nt: TGTGCCAGCAGCTTAAGTAGCGGGGGGCTCTACAATGAGCAGTTCTTC; CDR3aa: CASSLSSGGLYNEQFF
j_gene: TRBJ2-7; abundance: NA; v_gene: TRBV11-3; len: 15; d_gene: NA; CDR3nt: TGTGCCAGCAGCCCCGGGCGTGGGGGAGGCTACGAGCAGTACTTC; CDR3aa: CASSPGRGGGYEQYF
j_gene: TRBJ1-5; abundance: NA; v_gene: TRBV2; len: 13; d_gene: NA; CDR3nt: TGTGCCAGCACTTCCCCGGTGGGCCAGCCCCAGCATTTT; CDR3aa: CASTSPVGQPQHF
j_gene: TRBJ1-6; abundance: NA; v_gene: TRBV12-3/TRBV12-4; len: 13; d_gene: NA; CDR3nt: TGTGCCAGCAGTCAGAACAGTAATTCACCCCTCCACTTT; CDR3aa: CASSQNSNSPLHF
j_gene: TRBJ2-7; abundance: NA; v_gene: TRBV2; len: 15; d_gene: NA; CDR3nt: TGTGCCAGCGTAAAAGGGACTTCTAGCTCCTACGAGCAGTACTTC; CDR3aa: CASVKGTSSSYEQYF
j_gene: TRBJ1-5; abundance: NA; v_gene: TRBV7-2; len: 17; d_gene: NA; CDR3nt: TGTGCCAGCAGCTTAAGCCCGACGACCATAACGACTCAGCCCCAGCATTTT; CDR3aa: CASSLSPTTITTQPQHF
j_gene: TRBJ1-2; abundance: NA; v_gene: TRBV6-5; len: 15; d_gene: TRBD1; CDR3nt: TGTGCCAGCAGCACCGCAAGACAGGGGGCATATGGCTACACCTTC; CDR3aa: CASSTARQGAYGYTF
j_gene: TRBJ1-1; abundance: NA; v_gene: TRBV4-1; len: 15; d_gene: NA; CDR3nt: TGCGCCAGCAGCCGAACAATCTATGGGAGCACTGAAGCTTTCTTT; CDR3aa: CASSRTIYGSTEAFF
j_gene: TRBJ2-3; abundance: NA; v_gene: TRBV6-4; len: 13; d_gene: NA; CDR3nt: TGTGCCAGCAGTGATGGCCCGGCAGTTACGCAGTATTTT; CDR3aa: CASSDGPAVTQYF
j_gene: TRBJ1-1; abundance: NA; v_gene: TRBV7-7; len: 13; d_gene: NA; CDR3nt: TGTGCTAGCAGCTTAAGCACCTACACTGAAGCTTTCTTT; CDR3aa: CASSLSTYTEAFF
j_gene: TRBJ2-2; abundance: once; v_gene: TRBV13; len: 17; d_gene: NA; CDR3nt: TGTGCCAGCAGCCCCACCATGGGGGGCTTCAGCACCGGGGAGCTGTTTTTT; CDR3aa: CASSPTMGGFSTGELFF
j_gene: TRBJ2-7; abundance: NA; v_gene: TRBV5-6; len: 13; d_gene: NA; CDR3nt: TGTGCCAGCAGCCTCGCGGGGTCTGACGAGCAGTACTTC; CDR3aa: CASSLAGSDEQYF
j_gene: TRBJ1-1; abundance: NA; v_gene: TRBV6-2/TRBV6-3; len: 11; d_gene: NA; CDR3nt: TGTGCCAGCAGTTACCTCGCTGAAGCTTTCTTT; CDR3aa: CASSYLAEAFF
j_gene: TRBJ1-1; abundance: NA; v_gene: TRBV30; len: 12; d_gene: NA; CDR3nt: TGTGCCTGGAGTGCCGGTAAAACTGAAGCTTTCTTT; CDR3aa: CAWSAGKTEAFF
j_gene: TRBJ2-3; abundance: NA; v_gene: TRBV19; len: 15; d_gene: NA; CDR3nt: TGTGCCAGTGGTTGGAGGGGGCGCGTCACAGATACGCAGTATTTT; CDR3aa: CASGWRGRVTDTQYF
j_gene: TRBJ2-3; abundance: NA; v_gene: TRBV30; len: 11; d_gene: NA; CDR3nt: TGTGCCTGGAGTTATACAGATACGCAGTATTTT; CDR3aa: CAWSYTDTQYF
j_gene: TRBJ2-5; abundance: NA; v_gene: TRBV25-1; len: 14; d_gene: NA; CDR3nt: TGTGCCAGCAGTGAAGTGGAGGGGGTAGAGACCCAGTACTTC; CDR3aa: CASSEVEGVETQYF
j_gene: TRBJ2-3; abundance: NA; v_gene: TRBV5-1; len: 16; d_gene: NA; CDR3nt: TGCGCCAGCAGCTTGGGCCGACAGGGAGGGACAGATACGCAGTATTTT; CDR3aa: CASSLGRQGGTDTQYF
j_gene: TRBJ1-1; abundance: NA; v_gene: TRBV5-1; len: 15; d_gene: TRBD1; CDR3nt: TGCGCCAGCAGCTTTTCGGGACAGGGATCCACTGAAGCTTTCTTT; CDR3aa: CASSFSGQGSTEAFF
j_gene: TRBJ1-5; abundance: NA; v_gene: TRBV21-1; len: 16; d_gene: NA; CDR3nt: TGTGCCAGCAGCAAACGGGACAGTTATAGCAATCAGCCCCAGCATTTT; CDR3aa: CASSKRDSYSNQPQHF
j_gene: TRBJ1-1; abundance: NA; v_gene: TRBV19; len: 13; d_gene: NA; CDR3nt: TGTGCCAGTAGTGGTCTGGAGAACACTGAAGCTTTCTTT; CDR3aa: CASSGLENTEAFF
j_gene: TRBJ1-5; abundance: few; v_gene: TRBV6-6; len: 13; d_gene: NA; CDR3nt: TGTGCCGCGACGGGAGATAGCAATCAGCCCCAGCATTTT; CDR3aa: CAATGDSNQPQHF
j_gene: TRBJ2-7; abundance: NA; v_gene: TRBV7-9; len: 14; d_gene: NA; CDR3nt: TGTGCCAGCAGCCAAGAGGGGGGTTCCTACGAGCAGTACTTC; CDR3aa: CASSQEGGSYEQYF
j_gene: TRBJ2-5; abundance: NA; v_gene: TRBV27; len: 12; d_gene: NA; CDR3nt: TGTGCCAGCCGGGCAGGGCGGGAGACCCAGTACTTC; CDR3aa: CASRAGRETQYF
j_gene: TRBJ1-5; abundance: few; v_gene: TRBV27; len: 15; d_gene: NA; CDR3nt: TGTGCCAGCAGTTTAGCCGGACAATCCAATCAGCCCCAGCATTTT; CDR3aa: CASSLAGQSNQPQHF
j_gene: TRBJ1-3; abundance: NA; v_gene: TRBV7-2; len: 17; d_gene: NA; CDR3nt: TGTGCCAGCAGCTTAGAGCCAGGGATGGGCTCTGGAAACACCATATATTTT; CDR3aa: CASSLEPGMGSGNTIYF
j_gene: TRBJ2-1; abundance: NA; v_gene: TRBV9; len: 16; d_gene: TRBD2; CDR3nt: TGTGCCAGCAGCGTAGCGGGGGGGCCTCAGTACAATGAGCAGTTCTTC; CDR3aa: CASSVAGGPQYNEQFF
j_gene: TRBJ1-1; abundance: NA; v_gene: TRBV6-2/TRBV6-3; len: 14; d_gene: NA; CDR3nt: TGTGCCAGCAGTTGGGGCGAAGGGGGGACTGAAGCTTTCTTT; CDR3aa: CASSWGEGGTEAFF
j_gene: TRBJ1-1; abundance: NA; v_gene: TRBV4-1; len: 15; d_gene: NA; CDR3nt: TGCGCCAGCAGCCAGGTTCTGACAGAGAACACTGAAGCTTTCTTT; CDR3aa: CASSQVLTENTEAFF
j_gene: TRBJ2-1; abundance: NA; v_gene: TRBV12-5; len: 15; d_gene: NA; CDR3nt: TGTGCTAGTGACACGGACCAGAGCCCTTACAATGAGCAGTTCTTC; CDR3aa: CASDTDQSPYNEQFF
j_gene: TRBJ1-1; abundance: NA; v_gene: TRBV19; len: 15; d_gene: TRBD1; CDR3nt: TGTGCCAGTAGCTTTCAACAGGGGGCAAACACTGAAGCTTTCTTT; CDR3aa: CASSFQQGANTEAFF
j_gene: TRBJ1-2; abundance: NA; v_gene: TRBV4-1; len: 16; d_gene: NA; CDR3nt: TGCGCCAGCAGCGTGGCCGTGACAATGGGCTTCTATGGCTACACCTTC; CDR3aa: CASSVAVTMGFYGYTF
j_gene: TRBJ1-1; abundance: NA; v_gene: TRBV11-1; len: 12; d_gene: TRBD1; CDR3nt: TGTGCCAGCAACGACAGGGTCACTGAAGCTTTCTTT; CDR3aa: CASNDRVTEAFF
j_gene: TRBJ1-5; abundance: NA; v_gene: TRBV15; len: 17; d_gene: NA; CDR3nt: TGTGCCACCAGCAGAGATCGGGTAGGGTTTGGGGATCAGCCCCAGCATTTT; CDR3aa: CATSRDRVGFGDQPQHF
j_gene: TRBJ1-5; abundance: few; v_gene: TRBV5-4; len: 15; d_gene: NA; CDR3nt: TGTGCCAGCAGCTTGGGCCCTGATTCCGATCAGCCCCAGCATTTT; CDR3aa: CASSLGPDSDQPQHF
j_gene: TRBJ2-5; abundance: NA; v_gene: TRBV5-4; len: 12; d_gene: NA; CDR3nt: TGTGCCAGCAGCTTGGGCCCAGAGACCCAGTACTTC; CDR3aa: CASSLGPETQYF
j_gene: TRBJ1-1; abundance: NA; v_gene: TRBV18; len: 14; d_gene: NA; CDR3nt: TGTGCCAGCTCACCACGGGTTACGGATACTGAAGCTTTCTTT; CDR3aa: CASSPRVTDTEAFF
j_gene: TRBJ1-4; abundance: NA; v_gene: TRBV4-2; len: 12; d_gene: NA; CDR3nt: TGTGCCAGCCTGGGGTGGGACCGGCAACTGTTTTTT; CDR3aa: CASLGWDRQLFF
j_gene: TRBJ2-4; abundance: NA; v_gene: TRBV24-1; len: 16; d_gene: NA; CDR3nt: TGTGCCACCAGGGTCCCCCTGGGCCTAGCCAAAAACATTCAGTACTTC; CDR3aa: CATRVPLGLAKNIQYF
j_gene: TRBJ1-5; abundance: NA; v_gene: TRBV5-6; len: 14; d_gene: NA; CDR3nt: TGTGCCAGCAGCGCTCTCGGTTACAATCAGCCCCAGCATTTT; CDR3aa: CASSALGYNQPQHF
j_gene: TRBJ1-4; abundance: NA; v_gene: TRBV27; len: 14; d_gene: TRBD1; CDR3nt: TGTGCCAGCAGACGGACAGGAGGTAATGAAAAACTGTTTTTT; CDR3aa: CASRRTGGNEKLFF
j_gene: TRBJ1-1; abundance: NA; v_gene: TRBV3-1/TRBV3-2; len: 12; d_gene: NA; CDR3nt: TGTGCCAGCAGCCAATTTAGAACTGAAGCTTTCTTT; CDR3aa: CASSQFRTEAFF